These T cell receptor beta chains were read from a single sample in a study of blood T cell repertoires in COVID-19. Clones were sequenced by immunoSEQ multiplex PCR, and TCRdb holds only the in-frame ones, with some missing. The repertoire includes fewer than 250,000 clones, 80% to 90% of them detected once, and roughly 0.69% sits in the top ten. The sequenced sample was peripheral blood. The receptors originated from a man in his forties with acute or convalescent COVID-19. Both conserved end residues are part of each CDR3. The D gene is left open where the match is weak. Clone size is not always given. Where it is, it says once, few, many or a class for expanded clones.

j_call	d_call	clone_size	v_call	cdr3_nt	cdr3_aa
TRBJ1-6	TRBD1	.	TRBV28	TGTGCCAGCATCTCGACAGGGAATTCACCCCTCCACTTT	CASISTGNSPLHF
TRBJ1-1	.	.	TRBV4-1	TGCGCCAGCAGCCAAGCCGGGAGGGGGGGGACTGAAGCTTTCTTT	CASSQAGRGGTEAFF
TRBJ1-2	.	once	TRBV3-1/TRBV3-2	TGTGCCAGCAGCCAAGGTGGGGAACGGACTACCTATGGCTACACCTTC	CASSQGGERTTYGYTF
TRBJ1-4	TRBD1	.	TRBV2	TGTGCCAGCAGTCCTGGACAGGCAACTAATGAAAAACTGTTTTTT	CASSPGQATNEKLFF
TRBJ2-1	.	.	TRBV28	TGTGCCAGCAGTTTATTGGGGCGGAACAATGAGCAGTTCTTC	CASSLLGRNNEQFF
TRBJ2-2	.	.	TRBV7-9	TGTGCCAGCAGCTTTCAGACAGCGAACACCGGGGAGCTGTTTTTT	CASSFQTANTGELFF
TRBJ1-5	.	.	TRBV6-5	TGTGCCAGTTCTACGCAGGGGCAAGGTAATCAGCCCCAGCATTTT	CASSTQGQGNQPQHF
TRBJ2-3	TRBD1	.	TRBV24-1	TGTGCCACCAGTGAGTCTCAGGACAGGTATACTAGCACAGATACGCAGTATTTT	CATSESQDRYTSTDTQYF
TRBJ2-2	TRBD2	few	TRBV5-1	TGCGCCAGCAGCTTGAATCCTAGCGGGAACACCGGGGAGCTGTTTTTT	CASSLNPSGNTGELFF
TRBJ2-7	TRBD1	.	TRBV27	TGTGCCAGCCGGGACAGGGCCTACTACGAGCAGTACTTC	CASRDRAYYEQYF
TRBJ1-5	.	.	TRBV4-2	TGTGCCAGCAGCCAAGAAACCGGGCAGGGCGACCAGCCCCAGCATTTT	CASSQETGQGDQPQHF
TRBJ2-7	TRBD2	few	TRBV28	TGTGCCAGCAGTTCAAACCAGGGACTAGTAGAGGACTACGAGCAGTACTTC	CASSSNQGLVEDYEQYF
TRBJ2-1	TRBD2	.	TRBV24-1	TGTGCCACCAGTGATTGGAATAGCGGGAGTGATGAGCAGTTCTTC	CATSDWNSGSDEQFF
TRBJ1-3	TRBD1	.	TRBV4-2	TGTGCCAGCAGCCAAGATACAGGGGCCTCCGGAAACACCATATATTTT	CASSQDTGASGNTIYF
TRBJ1-2	TRBD1	once	TRBV5-8	TGTGCCAGCAACAAGAACAGGGGTATCTCATTCAACTATGGCTACACCTTC	CASNKNRGISFNYGYTF
TRBJ1-4	.	.	TRBV16	TGTGCCAGCAGCAGACACGGGACGGCGGGGGAAAAACTGTTTTTT	CASSRHGTAGEKLFF
TRBJ2-2	.	.	TRBV7-3	TGTGCCAGCAGCCTCATGCGGTCGAACACCGGGGAGCTGTTTTTT	CASSLMRSNTGELFF
TRBJ2-5	TRBD1	few	TRBV19	TGTGCCACCCGAAACAACAGGGGGGACCAAGAGACCCAGTACTTC	CATRNNRGDQETQYF
TRBJ1-2	.	.	TRBV29-1	TGCAGCGTTATAGGTGGACAGCTTTATGGCTACACCTTC	CSVIGGQLYGYTF
TRBJ1-1	.	.	TRBV30	TGTGCCTGGAGTTTCACAGGTAGGGTTGCGGCTTTCTTT	CAWSFTGRVAAFF
TRBJ2-3	.	few	TRBV7-2	TGTGCCAGCAGCTTAGTCGGGGGGCTCACAGATACGCAGTATTTT	CASSLVGGLTDTQYF
TRBJ2-3	.	.	TRBV5-1	TGCGCCAGCAGCAGCTTTAGCACAGATACGCAGTATTTT	CASSSFSTDTQYF
TRBJ1-2	.	.	TRBV3-1/TRBV3-2	TGTGCCAGCAGCCATCCCGCAGGCGGGGATTACACCTTC	CASSHPAGGDYTF
TRBJ2-7	TRBD2	.	TRBV27	TGTGCCAGCAGTTTATCGACTAGCGGGATTTACGAGCAGTACTTC	CASSLSTSGIYEQYF
TRBJ2-1	TRBD2	.	TRBV5-1	TGCGCCAGCAGTCCCGGGACTAGCGGGGGGTTGTCCTACAATGAGCAGTTCTTC	CASSPGTSGGLSYNEQFF
TRBJ2-5	TRBD2	.	TRBV27	TGTGCCAGCAGTTTGGGTCCGACTAGCAAAGAGACCCAGTACTTC	CASSLGPTSKETQYF
TRBJ2-7	.	.	TRBV7-2	TGTGCCAGCAGCTTAGCCGGTTCTTCGAGCACCTACGAGCAGTACTTC	CASSLAGSSSTYEQYF
TRBJ2-1	.	.	TRBV5-1	TGCGCCAGCAGCTTGGTTTCGCCGAGCTCCTACAATGAGCAGTTCTTC	CASSLVSPSSYNEQFF
TRBJ2-4	TRBD1	.	TRBV7-9	TGTGCCAGCAGTTTTCAAGGGGGCGAGTGGGACATTCAGTACTTC	CASSFQGGEWDIQYF
TRBJ1-2	.	.	TRBV5-4	TGTGCCAGCAGCTTGGACCGGGTGAACTATGGCTACACCTTC	CASSLDRVNYGYTF
TRBJ2-7	.	.	TRBV19	TGTGCCAGTAGTATCGGCGGACTTGGCTACGAGCAGTACTTC	CASSIGGLGYEQYF
TRBJ2-7	.	.	TRBV5-1	TGCGCCAGCAGCTTCCACCTTAGCTCCTACGAGCAGTACTTC	CASSFHLSSYEQYF
TRBJ2-1	TRBD2	once	TRBV7-2	TGTGCCAGCAGCTACGGACTAGCGTTAGATGAGCAGTTCTTC	CASSYGLALDEQFF
TRBJ1-2	TRBD1	.	TRBV5-1	TGCGCCAGCAGCTACGACAGGGGCCTCTATGGCTACACCTTC	CASSYDRGLYGYTF
TRBJ2-1	TRBD2	.	TRBV14	TGTGCCAGCAGCCATAGAGGGACTAGCGGGTCATACAATGAGCAGTTCTTC	CASSHRGTSGSYNEQFF
TRBJ2-7	.	once	TRBV15	TGTGCCACCAGCAGAGATTTCGGGAGATTGCACGAGCAGTACTTC	CATSRDFGRLHEQYF
TRBJ1-2	TRBD1	.	TRBV27	TGTGCCAGCAGTACCCGACAGGGCGGCTATGGCTACACCTTC	CASSTRQGGYGYTF
TRBJ1-5	.	.	TRBV19	TGTGCCAGTAGTCCCTGGGGGGGTCGCAATCAGCCCCAGCATTTT	CASSPWGGRNQPQHF
TRBJ2-3	.	.	TRBV27	TGTGCCAGCAGTTTAACACCGGGTACAGATACGCAGTATTTT	CASSLTPGTDTQYF
TRBJ2-5	TRBD1	.	TRBV28	TGTGCCAGCAGTTTATCCATGACAGGGTACCAAGAGACCCAGTACTTC	CASSLSMTGYQETQYF
TRBJ1-6	TRBD1	.	TRBV7-3	TGTGCCAGCAGCTTATCAGGGGGCTATTCACCCCTCCACTTT	CASSLSGGYSPLHF
TRBJ1-6	.	.	TRBV9	TGTGCCAGCAGCGTAGCCCAGGGAACGAATTCACCCCTCCACTTT	CASSVAQGTNSPLHF
TRBJ2-1	TRBD2	.	TRBV9	TGTGCCAGCAGCGCCGGGACTACCTACAATGAGCAGTTCTTC	CASSAGTTYNEQFF
TRBJ1-1	.	few	TRBV12-3/TRBV12-4	TGTGCCAGCAGCCGCGGATGGACTGAAGCTTTCTTT	CASSRGWTEAFF
TRBJ2-3	.	few	TRBV7-3	TGTGCCAGCAGCCGGGTCGGGGAAGGCACAGATACGCAGTATTTT	CASSRVGEGTDTQYF
TRBJ1-2	.	few	TRBV19	TGTGCCAGTAGTATCCAGGGTCCTAACTATGGCTACACCTTC	CASSIQGPNYGYTF
TRBJ2-3	TRBD2	few	TRBV18	TGTGCCAGCTCACTAATAGCGGGAGTGGGAACAGATACGCAGTATTTT	CASSLIAGVGTDTQYF
TRBJ2-7	.	.	TRBV3-1/TRBV3-2	TGTGCCAGCAGCTCGATCAGCTACGAGCAGTACTTC	CASSSISYEQYF